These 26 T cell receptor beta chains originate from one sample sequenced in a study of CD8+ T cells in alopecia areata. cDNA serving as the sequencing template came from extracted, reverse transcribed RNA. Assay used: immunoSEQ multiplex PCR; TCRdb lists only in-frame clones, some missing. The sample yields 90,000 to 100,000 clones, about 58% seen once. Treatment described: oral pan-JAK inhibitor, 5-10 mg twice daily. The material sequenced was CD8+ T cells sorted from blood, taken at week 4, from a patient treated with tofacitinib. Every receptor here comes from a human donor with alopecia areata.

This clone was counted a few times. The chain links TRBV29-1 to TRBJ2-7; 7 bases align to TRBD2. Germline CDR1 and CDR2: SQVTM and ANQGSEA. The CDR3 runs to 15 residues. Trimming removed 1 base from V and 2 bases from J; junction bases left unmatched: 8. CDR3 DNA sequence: TGCAGCGTTGAAGCCCCCCGCGGGAGCCCCTACGAGCAGTACTTC. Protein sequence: CSVEAPRGSPYEQYF.

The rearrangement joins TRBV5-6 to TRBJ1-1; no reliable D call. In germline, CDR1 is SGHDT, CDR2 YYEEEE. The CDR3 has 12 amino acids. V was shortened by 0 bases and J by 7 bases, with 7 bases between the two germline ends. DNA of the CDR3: TGTGCCAGCAGCTTGGCGCGGCTTGAAGCTTTCTTT. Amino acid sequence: CASSLARLEAFF. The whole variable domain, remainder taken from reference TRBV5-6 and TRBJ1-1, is DAGVTQSPTHLIKTRGQQVTLRCSPKSGHDTVSWYQQALGQGPQFIFQYYEEEERQRGNFPDRFSGHQFPNYSSELNVNALLLGDSALYLCASSLARLEAFFGQGTRLTVV.

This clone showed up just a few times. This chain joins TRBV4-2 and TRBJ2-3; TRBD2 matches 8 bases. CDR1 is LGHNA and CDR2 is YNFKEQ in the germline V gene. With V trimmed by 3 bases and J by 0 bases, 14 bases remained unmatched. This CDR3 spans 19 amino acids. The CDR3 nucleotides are TGTGCCAGCAGCCACGAACTGGGGGCTAGCGGGCCTAGCACAGATACGCAGTATTTT. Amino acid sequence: CASSHELGASGPSTDTQYF.

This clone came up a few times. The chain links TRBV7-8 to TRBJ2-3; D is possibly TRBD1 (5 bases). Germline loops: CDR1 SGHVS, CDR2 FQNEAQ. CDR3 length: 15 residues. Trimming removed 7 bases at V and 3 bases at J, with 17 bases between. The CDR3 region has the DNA TGTGCCAGCACGGAACCCCAGGGTCGGACAGATACGCAGTATTTT. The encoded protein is CASTEPQGRTDTQYF.

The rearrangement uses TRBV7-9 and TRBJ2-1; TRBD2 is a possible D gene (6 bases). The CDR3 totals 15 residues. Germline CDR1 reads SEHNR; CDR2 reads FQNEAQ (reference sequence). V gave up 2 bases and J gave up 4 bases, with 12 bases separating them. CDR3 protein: CASSLPGLEYNEQFF. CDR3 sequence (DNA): TGTGCCAGCAGCTTACCGGGACTGGAGTACAATGAGCAGTTCTTC.

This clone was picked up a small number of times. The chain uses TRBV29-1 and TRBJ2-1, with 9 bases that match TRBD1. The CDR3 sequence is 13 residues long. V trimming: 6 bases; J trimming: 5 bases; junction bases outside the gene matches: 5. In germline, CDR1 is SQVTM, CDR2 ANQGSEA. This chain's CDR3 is CSVWTGAHNEQFF. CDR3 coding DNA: TGCAGCGTCTGGACAGGGGCCCACAATGAGCAGTTCTTC.

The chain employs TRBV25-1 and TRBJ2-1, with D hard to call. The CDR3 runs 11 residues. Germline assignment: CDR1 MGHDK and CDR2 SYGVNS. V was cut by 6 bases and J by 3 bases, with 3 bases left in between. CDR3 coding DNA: TGTGCCAGCAGGGACTACAATGAGCAGTTCTTC. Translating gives CASRDYNEQFF.

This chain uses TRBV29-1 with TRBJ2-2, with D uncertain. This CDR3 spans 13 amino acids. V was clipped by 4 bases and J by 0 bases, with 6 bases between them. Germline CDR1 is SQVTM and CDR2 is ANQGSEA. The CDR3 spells CSVGRTNTGELFF. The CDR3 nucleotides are TGCAGCGTTGGGCGGACGAACACCGGGGAGCTGTTTTTT.

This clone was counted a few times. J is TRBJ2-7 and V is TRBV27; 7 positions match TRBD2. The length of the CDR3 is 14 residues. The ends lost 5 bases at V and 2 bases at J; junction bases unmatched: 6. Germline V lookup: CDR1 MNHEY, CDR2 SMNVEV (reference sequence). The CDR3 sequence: CASSDGTNAYEQYF. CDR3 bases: TGTGCCAGCAGTGACGGGACTAACGCCTACGAGCAGTACTTC.

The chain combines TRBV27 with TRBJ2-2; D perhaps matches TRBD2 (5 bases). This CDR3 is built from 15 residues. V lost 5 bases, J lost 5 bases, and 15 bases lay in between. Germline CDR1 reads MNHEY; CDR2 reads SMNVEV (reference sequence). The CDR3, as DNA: TGTGCCAGCAGTCCATCGGCCCCGGGGACCGGGGAGCTGTTTTTT. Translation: CASSPSAPGTGELFF.

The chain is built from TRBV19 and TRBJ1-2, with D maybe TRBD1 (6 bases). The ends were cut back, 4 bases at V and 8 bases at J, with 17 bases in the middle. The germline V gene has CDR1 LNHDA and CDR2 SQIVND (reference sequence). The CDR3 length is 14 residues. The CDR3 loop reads CASSNGQTLGGYTF. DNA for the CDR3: TGTGCCAGTAGTAACGGACAGACGCTTGGAGGCTACACCTTC.

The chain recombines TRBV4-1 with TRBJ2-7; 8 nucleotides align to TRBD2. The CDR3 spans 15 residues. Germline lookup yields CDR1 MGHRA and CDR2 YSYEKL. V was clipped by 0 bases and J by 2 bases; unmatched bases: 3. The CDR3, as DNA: TGCGCCAGCAGCCAAGATCGGGGGGGACCCTACGAGCAGTACTTC. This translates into CASSQDRGGPYEQYF.

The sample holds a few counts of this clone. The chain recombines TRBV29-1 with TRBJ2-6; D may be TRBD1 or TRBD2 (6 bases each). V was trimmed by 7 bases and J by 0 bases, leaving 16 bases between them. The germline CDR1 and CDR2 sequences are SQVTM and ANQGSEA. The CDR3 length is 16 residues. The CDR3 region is CSAMRDTPSGANVLTF. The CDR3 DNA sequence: TGCAGCGCGATGCGGGACACCCCCTCTGGGGCCAACGTCCTGACTTTC.

CDR3 residues: CASRQGYNEQFF. DNA of the CDR3: TGTGCCAGCAGACAGGGGTACAATGAGCAGTTCTTC. This rearrangement joins TRBV2 to TRBJ2-1; 7 bases are a match to TRBD1. The germline V gene has CDR1 SNHLY and CDR2 FYNNEI. CDR3 length: 12 residues. With V trimmed by 6 bases and J by 4 bases, 0 bases remained unmatched.

The CDR3 DNA sequence: TGTGCCAGCAGTCCTTACAGGGGAAGCTCCTACGAGCAGTACTTC. Residues: CASSPYRGSSYEQYF. The V gene is TRBV27, the J gene TRBJ2-5; 7 nucleotides align to TRBD1. The J call is uncertain, as TRBJ2-7 better fits the DNA end. The germline V gene encodes CDR1 MNHEY and CDR2 SMNVEV (reference sequence). This CDR3 region has 15 residues.

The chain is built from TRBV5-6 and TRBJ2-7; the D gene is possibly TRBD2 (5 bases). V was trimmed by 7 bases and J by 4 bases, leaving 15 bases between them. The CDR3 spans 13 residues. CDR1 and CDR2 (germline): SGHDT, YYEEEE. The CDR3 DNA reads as TGTGCCAGCCCATCGACGAGGGTGTACGAGCAGTACTTC. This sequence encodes CASPSTRVYEQYF.

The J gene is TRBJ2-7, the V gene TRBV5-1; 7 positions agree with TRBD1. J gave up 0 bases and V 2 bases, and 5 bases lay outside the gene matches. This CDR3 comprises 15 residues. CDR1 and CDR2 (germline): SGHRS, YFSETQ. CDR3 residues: CASSLGQASSYEQYF. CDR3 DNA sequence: TGCGCCAGCAGCTTAGGACAGGCTTCCTCCTACGAGCAGTACTTC. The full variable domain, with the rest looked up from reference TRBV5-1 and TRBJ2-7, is KAGVTQTPRYLIKTRGQQVTLSCSPISGHRSVSWYQQTPGQGLQFLFEYFSETQRNKGNFPGRFSGRQFSNSRSEMNVSTLELGDSALYLCASSLGQASSYEQYFGPGTRLTVT.

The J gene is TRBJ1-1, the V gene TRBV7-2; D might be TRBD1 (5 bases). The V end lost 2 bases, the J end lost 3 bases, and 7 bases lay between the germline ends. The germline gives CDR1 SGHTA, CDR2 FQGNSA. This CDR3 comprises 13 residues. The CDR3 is CASSLPGHTEAFF. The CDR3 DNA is TGTGCCAGCAGCTTACCGGGACACACTGAAGCTTTCTTT.

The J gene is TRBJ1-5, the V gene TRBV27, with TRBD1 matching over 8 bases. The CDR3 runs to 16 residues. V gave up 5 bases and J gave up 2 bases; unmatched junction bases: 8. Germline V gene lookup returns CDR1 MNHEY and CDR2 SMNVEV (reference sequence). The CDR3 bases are TGTGCCAGCAGTCCCATATCGACAGGGGGCAATCAGCCCCAGCATTTT. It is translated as CASSPISTGGNQPQHF.

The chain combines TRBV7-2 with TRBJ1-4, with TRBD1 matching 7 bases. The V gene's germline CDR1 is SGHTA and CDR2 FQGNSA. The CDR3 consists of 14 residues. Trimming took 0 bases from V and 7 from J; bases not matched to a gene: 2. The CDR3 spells CASSLAGGVEKLFF. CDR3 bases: TGTGCCAGCAGCTTAGCAGGGGGCGTTGAAAAACTGTTTTTT. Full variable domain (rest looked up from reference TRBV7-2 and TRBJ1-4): GAGVSQSPSNKVTEKGKDVELRCDPISGHTALYWYRQSLGQGLEFLIYFQGNSAPDKSGLPSDRFSAERTGGSVSTLTIQRTQQEDSAVYLCASSLAGGVEKLFFGSGTQLSVL.

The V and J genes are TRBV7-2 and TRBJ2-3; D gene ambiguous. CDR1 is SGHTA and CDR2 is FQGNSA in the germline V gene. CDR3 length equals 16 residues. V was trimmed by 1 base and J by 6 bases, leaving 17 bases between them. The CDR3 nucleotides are TGTGCCAGCAGCTTAGTTGGATCCGGCGGTACGGATACGCAGTATTTT. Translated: CASSLVGSGGTDTQYF.

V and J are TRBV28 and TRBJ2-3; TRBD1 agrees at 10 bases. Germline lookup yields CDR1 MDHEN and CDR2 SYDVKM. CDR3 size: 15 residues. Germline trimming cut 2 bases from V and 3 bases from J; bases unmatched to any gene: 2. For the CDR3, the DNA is TGTGCCAGCAGTTTAGACAGGGGGCGGACAGATACGCAGTATTTT. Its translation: CASSLDRGRTDTQYF.

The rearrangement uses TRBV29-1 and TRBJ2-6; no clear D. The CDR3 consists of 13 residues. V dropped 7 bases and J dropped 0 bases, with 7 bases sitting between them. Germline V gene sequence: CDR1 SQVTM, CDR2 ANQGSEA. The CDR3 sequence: CSAYLSGANVLTF. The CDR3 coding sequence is TGCAGCGCCTACCTCTCTGGGGCCAACGTCCTGACTTTC.

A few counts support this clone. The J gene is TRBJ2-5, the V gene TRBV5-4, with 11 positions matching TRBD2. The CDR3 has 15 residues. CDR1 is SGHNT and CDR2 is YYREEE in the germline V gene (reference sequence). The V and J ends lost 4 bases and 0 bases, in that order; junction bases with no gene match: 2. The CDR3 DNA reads TGTGCCAGCAGCATGGGACTAGCGGACCAAGAGACCCAGTACTTC. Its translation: CASSMGLADQETQYF. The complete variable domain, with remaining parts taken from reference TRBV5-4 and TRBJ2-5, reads ETGVTQSPTHLIKTRGQQVTLRCSSQSGHNTVSWYQQALGQGPQFIFQYYREEENGRGNFPPRFSGLQFPNYSSELNVNALELDDSALYLCASSMGLADQETQYFGPGTRLLVL.

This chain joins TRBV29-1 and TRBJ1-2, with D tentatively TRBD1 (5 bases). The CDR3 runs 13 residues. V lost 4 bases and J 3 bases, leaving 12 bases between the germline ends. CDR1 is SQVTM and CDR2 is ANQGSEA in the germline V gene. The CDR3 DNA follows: TGCAGCGTTGGATTAGGGGACGACTATGGCTACACCTTC. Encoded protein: CSVGLGDDYGYTF.

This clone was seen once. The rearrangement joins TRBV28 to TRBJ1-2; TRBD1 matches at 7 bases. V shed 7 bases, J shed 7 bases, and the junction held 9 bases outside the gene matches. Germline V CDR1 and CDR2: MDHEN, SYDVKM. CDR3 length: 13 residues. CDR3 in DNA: TGTGCCAGCAACCCAGGGGGAGCGCGTGGCTACACCTTC. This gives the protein CASNPGGARGYTF.